This TCR beta chain stems from a study of T cells in women clearing cervical HPV infection (dated by TCRdb to between 2018 and 2020). For the wider study: The cases were approximately 23 women with histologically confirmed HPV16-related CIN3 or worse, and 2 of those women had invasive cancers. Five blinded duplicates per group were added as quality controls, so that 60 or so samples were obtained: 50 or so participants and roughly ten replicates. The 20 to 25 controls were women who cleared a single incident HPV16 infection within 12 months without developing precancer or cancer. Cases and controls were matched on year of sample collection and on age within five years. HLA typing was available for only a few women, so HLA type could not be excluded as a confounder. This exploratory proof-of-principle case-control study, nested within the Guanacaste HPV Natural History Study in Costa Rica, compared TCR repertoires among women with different cervical HPV16 outcomes. A median age of approximately 30 years was observed in cases versus roughly 38 in controls, and no significant differences in baseline characteristics were found. Case blood was taken at the visit when the lesion was first identified, whereas control blood was taken when infection was no longer detected. For cases, the median interval between lesion detection and blood sampling was roughly 150 days, with an interquartile range of roughly 80 to 230 days. In the parent cohort, around 10,000 women aged 18 or older were enrolled in Guanacaste, Costa Rica, during about 1993 to 1994 and were followed for more than 6 years. On the study overall, not on this receptor specifically: CIN3+ cases had significantly higher TCR repertoire richness than controls across sequencing depths, but evenness did not differ between the groups. Random forest classifiers that combined richness and V gene abundances separated cases from controls with an estimated AUC of under 0.85. Because of the cross-sectional design, the study could not determine whether the associations came before infection or resulted from infection, and neither effector/memory subsets nor HPV-specific T cells were isolated. TRBV6-7 relative abundance was lower in cases than in controls (roughly 0.11% versus 0.16%; Bonferroni P = 0.0008). T-cell numbers per sample were unknown, so richness differences could reflect varying T-cell content rather than repertoire biology.

The CDR3 sequence holds 14 residues, the cysteine and phenylalanine included. The CDR3 was read in part: 33 bases, with the frame set at base 1. The V end gives up 5 bases and the J end 3 bases, leaving 3 bases in the junction not matched to a gene. Taken from the germline V gene, the CDR1 and CDR2 loops are SGHTA and FQGNSA. Every participant had a single incident cervical HPV16 infection, and women with prevalent HPV16 infections were excluded. Cervical HPV DNA was detected by MY09/MY11 PCR and genotyped by dot-blot hybridization. More than 14 mL of heparinized blood was centrifuged, after which the buffy coat was aliquoted, frozen at -30 degrees C, and then stored at -80 degrees C. QIAGEN kits were used to extract genomic DNA from the buffy coat specimens. For this clone: What this receptor recognizes is not known. The CDR3 is cut off 3 residues early in the read; its end comes from the germline J gene.

TCR beta CDR3 regions were amplified by multiplex PCR using the immunoSEQ assay from an average of roughly 1,300 ng genomic DNA per sample. To correct primer bias, the assay used a complete synthetic TCR repertoire to set an amplification baseline. The amplicons were sequenced on the Illumina platform. Per the authors' processing: Sequences were error-corrected by clustering with frequency ratios and a modified nearest-neighbor algorithm, then analyzed in the immunoSEQ Analyzer with IMGT gene definitions. At each rarefaction depth, TCR richness and evenness were averaged across 20 rarefaction repeats, and any sample with fewer sequences than the depth was left out. Wilcoxon rank sum tests with FDR correction were used to compare relative abundances of V, D and J genes between the groups. In the blinded duplicates, the intraclass correlation was around 96% for TCR richness and averaged approximately 82% across roughly 70 gene segments. As stored in TCRdb, this immuneACCESS dataset retains in-frame rearrangements with V and J assigned. A fraction of the clones does not appear; measured against another copy, unresolved V genes explain less than half of the discrepancy, and the remainder lacks a known reason. V and J calls and clone size are those listed in that table; D and trimming were worked out from the DNA. The table held for this sample gives tens of thousands of clones. The ten largest clones take up 35% of the sample.

The clonotype was recovered from a woman aged 18 to 75 with a cervical HPV16 infection that either progressed to CIN3+ or cleared (not recorded which). Sample: blood buffy coat. The rearranged segments are TRBV7-2 and TRBJ2-7; a stretch of 11 junction bases matches TRBD2. The sequenced CDR3 bases are TGTGCCAGCAGCGGTCTAGCGGGAGGCTACGAG. Its protein product is CASSGLAGGYE. The complete CDR3 sequence is CASSGLAGGYEQYF.